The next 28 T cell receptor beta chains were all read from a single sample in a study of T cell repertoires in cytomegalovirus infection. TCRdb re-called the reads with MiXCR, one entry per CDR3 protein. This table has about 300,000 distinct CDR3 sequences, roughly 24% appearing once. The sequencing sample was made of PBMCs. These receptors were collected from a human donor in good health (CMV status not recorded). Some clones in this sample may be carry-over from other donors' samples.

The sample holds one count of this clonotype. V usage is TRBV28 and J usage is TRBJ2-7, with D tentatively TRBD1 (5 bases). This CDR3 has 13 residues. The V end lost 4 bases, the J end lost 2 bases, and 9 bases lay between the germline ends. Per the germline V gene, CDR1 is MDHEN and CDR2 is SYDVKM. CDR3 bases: TGTGCCAGCAGTTGGCAGGGAACCTACGAGCAGTACTTC. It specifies CASSWQGTYEQYF. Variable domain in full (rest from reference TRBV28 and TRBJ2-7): DVKVTQSSRYLVKRTGEKVFLECVQDMDHENMFWYRQDPGLGLRLIYFSYDVKMKEKGDIPEGYSVSREKKERFSLILESASTNQTSMYLCASSWQGTYEQYFGPGTRLTVT.

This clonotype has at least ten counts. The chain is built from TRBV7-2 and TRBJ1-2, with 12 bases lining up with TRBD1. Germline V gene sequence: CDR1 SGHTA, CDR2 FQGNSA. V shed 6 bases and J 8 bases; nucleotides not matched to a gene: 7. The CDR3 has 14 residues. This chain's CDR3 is CASRRRDRGQGYTF. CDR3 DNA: TGTGCCAGCAGACGTCGGGACAGGGGGCAAGGCTACACCTTC.

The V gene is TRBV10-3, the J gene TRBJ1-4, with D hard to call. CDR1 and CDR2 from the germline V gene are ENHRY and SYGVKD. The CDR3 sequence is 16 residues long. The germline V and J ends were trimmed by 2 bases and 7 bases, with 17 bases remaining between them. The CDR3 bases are TGTGCCATCAGTGAGGCCACAGTGGATGGGGTTGAAAAACTGTTTTTT. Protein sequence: CAISEATVDGVEKLFF.

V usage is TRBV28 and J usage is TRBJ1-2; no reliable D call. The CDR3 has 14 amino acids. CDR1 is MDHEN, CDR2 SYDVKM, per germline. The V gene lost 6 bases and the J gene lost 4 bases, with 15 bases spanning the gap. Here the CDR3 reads CASRRAPVGYGYTF. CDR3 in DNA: TGTGCCAGCAGGCGGGCCCCCGTCGGCTATGGCTACACCTTC.

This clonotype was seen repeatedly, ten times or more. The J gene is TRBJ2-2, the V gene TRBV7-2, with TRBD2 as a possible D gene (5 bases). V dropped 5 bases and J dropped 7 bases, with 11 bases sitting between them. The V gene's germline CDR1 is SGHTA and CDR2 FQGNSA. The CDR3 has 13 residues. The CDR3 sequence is CASSPTRFGELFF. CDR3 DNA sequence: TGTGCCAGCAGCCCCACTAGGTTCGGGGAGCTGTTTTTT.

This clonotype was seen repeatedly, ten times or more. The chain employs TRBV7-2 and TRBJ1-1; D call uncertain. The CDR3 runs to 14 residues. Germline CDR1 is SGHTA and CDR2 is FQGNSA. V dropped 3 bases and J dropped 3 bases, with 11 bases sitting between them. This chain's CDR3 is CASSFRRMHTEAFF. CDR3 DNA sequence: TGTGCCAGCAGCTTCCGCCGCATGCACACTGAAGCTTTCTTT.

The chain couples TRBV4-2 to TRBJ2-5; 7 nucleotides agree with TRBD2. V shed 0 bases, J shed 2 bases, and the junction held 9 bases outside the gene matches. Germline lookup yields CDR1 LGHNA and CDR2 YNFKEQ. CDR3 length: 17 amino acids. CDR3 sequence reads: CASSQDSGGGGQETQYF. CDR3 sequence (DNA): TGTGCCAGCAGCCAAGATTCGGGCGGGGGAGGTCAAGAGACCCAGTACTTC.

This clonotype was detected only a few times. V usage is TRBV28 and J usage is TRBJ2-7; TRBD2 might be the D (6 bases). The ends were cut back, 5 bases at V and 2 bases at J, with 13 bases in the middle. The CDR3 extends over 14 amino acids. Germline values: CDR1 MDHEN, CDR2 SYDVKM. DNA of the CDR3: TGTGCCAGCAGTCGGCGGGGAAGTACCTACGAGCAGTACTTC. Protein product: CASSRRGSTYEQYF.

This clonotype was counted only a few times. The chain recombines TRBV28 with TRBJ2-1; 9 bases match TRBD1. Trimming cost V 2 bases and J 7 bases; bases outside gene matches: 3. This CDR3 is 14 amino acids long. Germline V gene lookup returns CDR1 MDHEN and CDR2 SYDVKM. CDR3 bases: TGTGCCAGCAGTTTAACAGGGGGCTGGAATGAGCAGTTCTTC. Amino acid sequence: CASSLTGGWNEQFF.

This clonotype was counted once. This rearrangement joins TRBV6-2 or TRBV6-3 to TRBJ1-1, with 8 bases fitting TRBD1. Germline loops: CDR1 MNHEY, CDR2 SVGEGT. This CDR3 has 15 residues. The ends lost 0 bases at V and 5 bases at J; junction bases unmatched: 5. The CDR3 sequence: CASSYSRQGSTEAFF. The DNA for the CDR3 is TGTGCCAGCAGTTACTCACGACAGGGGAGTACTGAAGCTTTCTTT.

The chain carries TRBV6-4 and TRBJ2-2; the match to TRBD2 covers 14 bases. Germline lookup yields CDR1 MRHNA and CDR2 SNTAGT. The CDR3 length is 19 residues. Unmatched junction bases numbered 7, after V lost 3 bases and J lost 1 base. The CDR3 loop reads CASSELGLAGVVNTGELFF. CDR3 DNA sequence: TGTGCCAGCAGTGAATTGGGACTAGCGGGAGTTGTGAACACCGGGGAGCTGTTTTTT.

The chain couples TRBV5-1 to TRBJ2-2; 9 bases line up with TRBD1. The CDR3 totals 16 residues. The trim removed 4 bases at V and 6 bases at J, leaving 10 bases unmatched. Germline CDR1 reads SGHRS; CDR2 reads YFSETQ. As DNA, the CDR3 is TGCGCCAGCAGCCCGGACAGGGGTGCGGCGCCCGGGGAGCTGTTTTTT. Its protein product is CASSPDRGAAPGELFF. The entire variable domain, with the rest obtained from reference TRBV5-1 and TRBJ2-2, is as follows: KAGVTQTPRYLIKTRGQQVTLSCSPISGHRSVSWYQQTPGQGLQFLFEYFSETQRNKGNFPGRFSGRQFSNSRSEMNVSTLELGDSALYLCASSPDRGAAPGELFFGEGSRLTVL.

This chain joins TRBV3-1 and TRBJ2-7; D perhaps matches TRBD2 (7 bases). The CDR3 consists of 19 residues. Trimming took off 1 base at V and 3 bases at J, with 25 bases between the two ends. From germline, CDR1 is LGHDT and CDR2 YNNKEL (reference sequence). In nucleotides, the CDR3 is TGTGCCAGCAGCCAAGTATTGTTCCGCGGGGGCCTTAGAGACTACGAGCAGTACTTC. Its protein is CASSQVLFRGGLRDYEQYF.

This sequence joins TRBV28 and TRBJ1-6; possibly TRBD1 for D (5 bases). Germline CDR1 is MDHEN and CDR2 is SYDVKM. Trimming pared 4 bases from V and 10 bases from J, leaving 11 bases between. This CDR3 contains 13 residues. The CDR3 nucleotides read TGTGCCAGCAGTTCCAGGACACGATCACCCCTCCACTTT. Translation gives CASSSRTRSPLHF.

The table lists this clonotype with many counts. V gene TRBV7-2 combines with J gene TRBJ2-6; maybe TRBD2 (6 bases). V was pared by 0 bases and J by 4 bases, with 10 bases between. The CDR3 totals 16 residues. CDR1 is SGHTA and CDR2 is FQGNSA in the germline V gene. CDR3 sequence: CASSLARGAGANVLTF. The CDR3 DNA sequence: TGTGCCAGCAGCTTAGCGCGGGGAGCCGGGGCCAACGTCCTGACTTTC.

The chain's CDR3 is CASSLGLAGGDGELFF. The CDR3 DNA follows: TGTGCCAGCAGCCTAGGACTAGCGGGAGGAGACGGGGAGCTGTTTTTT. V usage is TRBV5-4 and J usage is TRBJ2-2; 14 nucleotides line up with TRBD2. This CDR3 contains 16 residues. Germline V gene data show CDR1 as SGHNT and CDR2 as YYREEE (reference sequence). The junction had 6 bases not matched to a gene; V was cut back by 4 bases and J by 7 bases.

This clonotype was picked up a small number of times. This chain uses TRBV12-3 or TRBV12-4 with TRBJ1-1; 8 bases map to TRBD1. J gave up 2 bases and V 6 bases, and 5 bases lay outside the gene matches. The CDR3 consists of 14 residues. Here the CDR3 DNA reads TGTGCCAGCAGAATGACAGGGGCCAACACTGAAGCTTTCTTT. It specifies CASRMTGANTEAFF.

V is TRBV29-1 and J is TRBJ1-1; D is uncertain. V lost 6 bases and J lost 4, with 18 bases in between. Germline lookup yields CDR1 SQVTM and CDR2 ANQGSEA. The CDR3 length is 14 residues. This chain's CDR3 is CSVPGPGLGTEAFF. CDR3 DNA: TGCAGCGTCCCCGGGCCAGGTCTGGGCACTGAAGCTTTCTTT.

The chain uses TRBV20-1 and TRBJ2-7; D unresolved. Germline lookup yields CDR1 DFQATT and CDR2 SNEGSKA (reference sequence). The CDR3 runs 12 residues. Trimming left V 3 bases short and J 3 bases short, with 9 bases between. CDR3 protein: CSASLGNYEQYF. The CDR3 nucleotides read TGCAGTGCTAGCCTGGGGAACTACGAGCAGTACTTC.

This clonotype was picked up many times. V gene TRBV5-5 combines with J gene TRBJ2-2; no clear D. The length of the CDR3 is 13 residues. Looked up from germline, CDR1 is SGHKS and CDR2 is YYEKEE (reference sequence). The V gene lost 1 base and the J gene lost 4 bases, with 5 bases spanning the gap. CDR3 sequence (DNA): TGTGCCAGCAGCTTGAGTAGCACCGGGGAGCTGTTTTTT. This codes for CASSLSSTGELFF.

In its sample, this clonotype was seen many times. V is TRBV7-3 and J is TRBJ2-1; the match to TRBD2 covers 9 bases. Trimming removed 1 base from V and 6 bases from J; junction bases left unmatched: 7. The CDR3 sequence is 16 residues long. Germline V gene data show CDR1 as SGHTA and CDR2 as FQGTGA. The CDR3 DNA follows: TGTGCCAGCAGCTTAAGACCGGGACTAGCCGCCAATGAGCAGTTCTTC. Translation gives CASSLRPGLAANEQFF.

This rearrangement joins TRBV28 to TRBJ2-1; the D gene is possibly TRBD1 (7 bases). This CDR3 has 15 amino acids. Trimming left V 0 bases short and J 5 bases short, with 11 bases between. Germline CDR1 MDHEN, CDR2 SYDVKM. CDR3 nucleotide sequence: TGTGCCAGCAGTTTATGGGCAGGGGGGAACAATGAGCAGTTCTTC. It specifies CASSLWAGGNNEQFF.

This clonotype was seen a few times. CDR3: CSVEPDTMNTEAFF. The CDR3 DNA follows: TGCAGCGTTGAGCCGGACACCATGAACACTGAAGCTTTCTTT. The chain recombines TRBV29-1 with TRBJ1-1; tentative D call: TRBD1 (5 bases). Germline V gives CDR1 SQVTM, CDR2 ANQGSEA. The CDR3 covers 14 residues. V lost 3 bases and J lost 0, with 11 bases in between.

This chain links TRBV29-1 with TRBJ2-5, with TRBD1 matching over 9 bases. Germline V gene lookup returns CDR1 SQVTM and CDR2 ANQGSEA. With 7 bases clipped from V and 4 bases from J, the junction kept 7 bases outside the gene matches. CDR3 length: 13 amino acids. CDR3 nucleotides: TGCAGCGGAACAGGGGGCGCGGGAGAGACCCAGTACTTC. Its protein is CSGTGGAGETQYF.

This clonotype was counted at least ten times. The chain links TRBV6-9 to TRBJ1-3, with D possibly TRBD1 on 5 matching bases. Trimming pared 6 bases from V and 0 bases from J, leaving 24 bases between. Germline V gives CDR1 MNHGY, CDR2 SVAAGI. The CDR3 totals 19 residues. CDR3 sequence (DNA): TGTGCCAGCAGGCCGGGCCCCACACGAACACAGGCCTCTGGAAACACCATATATTTT. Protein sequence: CASRPGPTRTQASGNTIYF.

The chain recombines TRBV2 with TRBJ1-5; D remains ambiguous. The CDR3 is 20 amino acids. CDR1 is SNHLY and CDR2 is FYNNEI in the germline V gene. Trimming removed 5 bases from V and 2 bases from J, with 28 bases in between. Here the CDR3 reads CASSPRYKINLEFGNQPQHF. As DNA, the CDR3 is TGTGCCAGCAGTCCTCGTTACAAAATTAATTTGGAATTCGGCAATCAGCCCCAGCATTTT.

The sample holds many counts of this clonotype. This CDR3 is CATNARGGFIDTQYF. Written as DNA, the CDR3 is TGTGCCACCAACGCCCGCGGGGGGTTCATAGATACGCAGTATTTT. The genes are TRBV15 and TRBJ2-3, with 8 bases lining up with TRBD2. The J segment lost 5 bases and the V segment lost 7 bases, leaving 11 bases of the junction unmatched. CDR1 is LNHNV, CDR2 YYDKDF, per germline (reference sequence). The CDR3 totals 15 residues.

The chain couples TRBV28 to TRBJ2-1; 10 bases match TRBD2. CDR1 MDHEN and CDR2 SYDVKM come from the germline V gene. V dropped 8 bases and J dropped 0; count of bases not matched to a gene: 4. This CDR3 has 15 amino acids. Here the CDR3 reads CASWTSGDSYNEQFF. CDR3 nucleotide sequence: TGTGCCAGCTGGACTAGCGGTGACTCCTACAATGAGCAGTTCTTC.